The clone carrying this TCR beta chain was recorded a few times. Its target is not known. The data are from a study of naive and memory T cell subsets. TCR cDNA received a 3' ligated oligonucleotide that carried a UMI. Whole-blood samples were around 2.3 ml of peripheral blood from healthy adult volunteers. Reverse transcription used DNase-treated unsorted total RNA, aiming for roughly 1 to 1000 ng. Trimming removed 0 bases from V and 6 bases from J; junction bases left unmatched: 17. CDR1 and CDR2 (germline): SGHTA, FQGNSA. The CDR3 is 19 amino acids. Study observations and caveats: The RNA method is potentially sensitive to activation and differentiation changes.

Four PCR rounds used nested alpha and beta constant region primers plus the SP2 primer. For blood and skin samples, reverse transcription used TCR alpha and beta constant primers. TCRdb called the 5' RACE reads again in MiXCR, with one record for every CDR3 protein. There are 56,000 or so distinct CDR3 sequences in the sample; 6% to 8% occur only once, and around 9.8% lies in the top ten. The V gene is TRBV7-2, the J gene TRBJ1-5; TRBD1 matches at 7 bases. The clonotype originates from a female donor in good health. The CDR3 loop reads CASSLAPGWDDRAVQPQHF. For the CDR3, the DNA is TGTGCCAGCAGCTTAGCCCCTGGTTGGGACGACAGGGCGGTTCAGCCCCAGCATTTT. The complete variable domain, with remaining parts taken from reference TRBV7-2 and TRBJ1-5, reads GAGVSQSPSNKVTEKGKDVELRCDPISGHTALYWYRQSLGQGLEFLIYFQGNSAPDKSGLPSDRFSAERTGGSVSTLTIQRTQQEDSAVYLCASSLAPGWDDRAVQPQHFGDGTRLSIL.